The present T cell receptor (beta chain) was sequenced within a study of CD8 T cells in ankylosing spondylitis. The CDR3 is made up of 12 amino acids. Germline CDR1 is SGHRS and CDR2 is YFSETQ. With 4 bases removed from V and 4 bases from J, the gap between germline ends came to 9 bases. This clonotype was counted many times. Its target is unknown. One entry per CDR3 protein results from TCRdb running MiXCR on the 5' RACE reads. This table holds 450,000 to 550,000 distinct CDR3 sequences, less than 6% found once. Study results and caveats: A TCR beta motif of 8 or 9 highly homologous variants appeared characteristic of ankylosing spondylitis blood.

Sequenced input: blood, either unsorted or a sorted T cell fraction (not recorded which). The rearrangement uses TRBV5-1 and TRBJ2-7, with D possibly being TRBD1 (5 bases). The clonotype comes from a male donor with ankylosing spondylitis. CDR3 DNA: TGCGCCAGCAGCCCTGGACAATACGAGCAGTACTTC. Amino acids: CASSPGQYEQYF.